This T cell receptor (beta chain) was sequenced in a study of cytomegalovirus exposure and HLA in healthy donors. As for the study in general: Genotyping showed about 80% of roughly 400 donors falling in the Caucasian-associated ancestry cluster.

Germline CDR1 is MNHEY and CDR2 is SMNVEV (reference sequence). V was shortened by 4 bases and J by 5 bases, with 11 bases between the two germline ends. CDR3 length: 13 amino acids. Findings and limits, study-wide: Immune exposure information available was restricted to CMV serostatus. An Asian-associated ancestry cluster reportedly showed fewer N-insertions than the roughly 670-donor mean in a later analysis.

It was with 60 Vbeta and 13 Jbeta primers that the PCR ran. The method was immunoSEQ multiplex PCR; TCRdb's version includes in-frame clones alone and lacks a portion of them. Counted here are about 52,000 clones, over 60% occurring once; the ten biggest clones make up around 10%. In this sample, this clone turned up a few times. Its antigen remains unidentified. What was sequenced was PBMCs. This TCR derives from a woman between 45 and 60 years old in good health and CMV-seronegative. V is TRBV27 and J is TRBJ2-5; tentative D call: TRBD2 (6 bases). The CDR3 DNA reads TGTGCCAGCAGTTGGAGGGGTCGGGAGACCCAGTACTTC. This translates into CASSWRGRETQYF.